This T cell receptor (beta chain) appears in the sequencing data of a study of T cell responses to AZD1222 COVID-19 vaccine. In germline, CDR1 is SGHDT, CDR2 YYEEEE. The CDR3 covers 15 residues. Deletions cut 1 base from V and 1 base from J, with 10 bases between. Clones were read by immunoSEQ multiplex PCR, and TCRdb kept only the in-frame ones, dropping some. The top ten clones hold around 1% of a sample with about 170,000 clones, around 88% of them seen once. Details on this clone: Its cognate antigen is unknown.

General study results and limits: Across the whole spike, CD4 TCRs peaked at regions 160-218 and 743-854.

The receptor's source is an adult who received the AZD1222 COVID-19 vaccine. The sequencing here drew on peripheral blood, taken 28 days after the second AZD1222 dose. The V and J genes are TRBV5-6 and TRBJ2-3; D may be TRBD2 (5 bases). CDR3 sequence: CASSLSGLRTDTQYF. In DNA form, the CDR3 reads TGTGCCAGCAGCTTGAGTGGACTCCGCACAGATACGCAGTATTTT.